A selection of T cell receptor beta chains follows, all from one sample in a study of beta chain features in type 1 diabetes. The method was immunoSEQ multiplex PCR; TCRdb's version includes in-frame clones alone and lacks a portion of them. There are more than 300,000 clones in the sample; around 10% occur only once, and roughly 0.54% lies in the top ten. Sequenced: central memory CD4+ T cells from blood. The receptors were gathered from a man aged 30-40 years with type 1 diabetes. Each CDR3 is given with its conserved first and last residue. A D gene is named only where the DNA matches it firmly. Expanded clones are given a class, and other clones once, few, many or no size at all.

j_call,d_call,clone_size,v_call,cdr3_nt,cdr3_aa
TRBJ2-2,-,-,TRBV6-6,TGTGCCAGCAGTTACAGGGCGGTAACCGGGGAGCTGTTTTTT,CASSYRAVTGELFF
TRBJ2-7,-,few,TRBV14,TGTGCCAGCAGCCCTCAACTTGGTACCCCTGTGGAGCAGTACTTC,CASSPQLGTPVEQYF
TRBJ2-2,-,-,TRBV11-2,TGTGCCAGCAGCCTAGGGACACCGAACACCGGGGAGCTGTTTTTT,CASSLGTPNTGELFF
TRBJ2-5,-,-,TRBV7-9,TGTGCCAGCAGCCCCCAGGCCAGGCAAGAGACCCAGTACTTC,CASSPQARQETQYF
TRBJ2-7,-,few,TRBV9,TGTGCCAGCAGCGTAGATGCGACAGGTCTGTTGTACGAGCAGTACTTC,CASSVDATGLLYEQYF
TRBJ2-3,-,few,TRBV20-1,TGCAGTGCTAGGAGAGATACGCAGTATTTT,CSARRDTQYF
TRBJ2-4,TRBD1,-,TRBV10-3,TGTGCCATCAGCGCCGGGACAGAAAAAAACATTCAGTACTTC,CAISAGTEKNIQYF
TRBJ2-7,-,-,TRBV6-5,TGTGCCAGCAGTTACCCGGGGACATCCGAGCAGTACTTC,CASSYPGTSEQYF
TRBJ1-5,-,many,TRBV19,TGTGCCAGTAGTATCGTGATTAATCAGCCCCAGCATTTT,CASSIVINQPQHF
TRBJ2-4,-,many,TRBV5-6,TGTGCCAGCAGCTTCTTGGGGGGAGGATCGAACATTCAGTACTTC,CASSFLGGGSNIQYF
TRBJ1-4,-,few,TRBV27,TGTGCCAGCGGCAAAATTAATGAAAAACTGTTTTTT,CASGKINEKLFF
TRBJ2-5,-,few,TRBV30,TGTGCCTGGAGTGAATCCTTCCAAGAGACCCAGTACTTC,CAWSESFQETQYF
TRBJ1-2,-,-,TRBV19,TGTGCCAGTAGTCTCGCAGGTGCTACTAACTATGGCTACACCTTC,CASSLAGATNYGYTF
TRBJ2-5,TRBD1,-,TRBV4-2,TGTGCCAGCAGCCCGCCAGGACAGGTCAAAGAGACCCAGTACTTC,CASSPPGQVKETQYF
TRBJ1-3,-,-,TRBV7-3,TGTGCCAGCAGCTTAAGTAATTGGGGAAACACCATATATTTT,CASSLSNWGNTIYF
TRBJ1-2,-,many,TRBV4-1,TGCGCCAGCAGCCAGTTTACCGCATTGGATGGCTACACCTTC,CASSQFTALDGYTF
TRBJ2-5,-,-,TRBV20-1,TGCAGTGTATCTAGGGTTAGGGAGCAGTACTTC,CSVSRVREQYF
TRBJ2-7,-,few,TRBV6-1,TGTGCCAGCAGTCGGGAAGCCTCCTACGAGCAGTACTTC,CASSREASYEQYF
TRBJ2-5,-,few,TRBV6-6,TGTGCCACTCATAGACCAGCTCAAGAGACCCAGTACTTC,CATHRPAQETQYF
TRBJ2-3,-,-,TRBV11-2,TGTGCCAGCAGCTTAGGACACCGGGGGAGCACAGATACGCAGTATTTT,CASSLGHRGSTDTQYF
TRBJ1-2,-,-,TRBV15,TGTGCCACCAGCAGAGGAACAGGGCCGAACTATGGCTACACCTTC,CATSRGTGPNYGYTF
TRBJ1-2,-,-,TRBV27,TGTGCCAGCAGTCTGGAAGTGGGATATGGCTACACCTTC,CASSLEVGYGYTF